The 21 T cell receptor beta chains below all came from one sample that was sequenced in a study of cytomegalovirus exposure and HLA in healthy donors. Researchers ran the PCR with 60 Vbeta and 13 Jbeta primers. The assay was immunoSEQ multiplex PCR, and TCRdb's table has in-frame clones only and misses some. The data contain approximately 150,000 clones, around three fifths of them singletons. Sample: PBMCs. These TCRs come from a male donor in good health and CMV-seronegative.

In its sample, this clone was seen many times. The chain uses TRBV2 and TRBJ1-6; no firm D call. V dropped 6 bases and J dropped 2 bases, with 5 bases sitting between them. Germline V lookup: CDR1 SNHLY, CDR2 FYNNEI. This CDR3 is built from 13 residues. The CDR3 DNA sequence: TGTGCCAGCAGCGTAACCTATAATTCACCCCTCCACTTT. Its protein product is CASSVTYNSPLHF.

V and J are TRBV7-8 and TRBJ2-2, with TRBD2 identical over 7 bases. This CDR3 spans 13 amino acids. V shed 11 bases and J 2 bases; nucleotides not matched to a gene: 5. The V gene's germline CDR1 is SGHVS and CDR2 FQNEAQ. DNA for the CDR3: TGTGCCCGGAGCGGGGTTAACACCGGGGAGCTGTTTTTT. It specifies CARSGVNTGELFF.

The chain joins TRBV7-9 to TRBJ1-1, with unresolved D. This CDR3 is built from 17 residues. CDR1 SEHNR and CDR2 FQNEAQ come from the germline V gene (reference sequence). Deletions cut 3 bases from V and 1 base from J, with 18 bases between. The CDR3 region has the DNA TGTGCCAGCAGCTTCGTAGCCTCCAAGTACGGGAACACTGAAGCTTTCTTT. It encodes CASSFVASKYGNTEAFF.

DNA for the CDR3: TGTGCCAGCAGCTTGGGGGACTCTAATGAAAAACTGTTTTTT. Its protein product is CASSLGDSNEKLFF. The J gene is TRBJ1-4, the V gene TRBV5-6; maybe TRBD1 (5 bases). Trimming shortened V by 0 bases and J by 3 bases, and 6 bases separated the two germline ends. This CDR3 is built from 14 residues. Per the germline V gene, CDR1 is SGHDT and CDR2 is YYEEEE.

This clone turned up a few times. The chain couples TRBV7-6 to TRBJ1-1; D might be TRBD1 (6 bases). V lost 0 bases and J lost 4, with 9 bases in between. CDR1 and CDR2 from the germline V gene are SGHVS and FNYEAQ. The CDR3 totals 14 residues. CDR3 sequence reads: CASSLARGATEAFF. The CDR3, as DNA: TGTGCCAGCAGCTTAGCGCGGGGGGCCACTGAAGCTTTCTTT.

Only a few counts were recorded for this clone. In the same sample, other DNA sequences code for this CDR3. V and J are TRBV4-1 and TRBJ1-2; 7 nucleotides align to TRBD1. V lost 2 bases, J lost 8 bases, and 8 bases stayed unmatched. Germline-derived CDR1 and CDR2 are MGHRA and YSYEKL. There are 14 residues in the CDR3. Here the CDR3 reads CASSQSTGSAGYTF. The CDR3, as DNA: TGCGCCAGCAGCCAATCGACAGGGTCAGCGGGCTACACCTTC.

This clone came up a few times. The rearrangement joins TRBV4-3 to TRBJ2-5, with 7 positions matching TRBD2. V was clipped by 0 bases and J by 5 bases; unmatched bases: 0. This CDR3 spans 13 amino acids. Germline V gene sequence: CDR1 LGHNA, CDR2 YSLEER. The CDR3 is CASSQDGGETQYF. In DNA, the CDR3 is TGCGCCAGCAGCCAAGACGGGGGGGAGACCCAGTACTTC.

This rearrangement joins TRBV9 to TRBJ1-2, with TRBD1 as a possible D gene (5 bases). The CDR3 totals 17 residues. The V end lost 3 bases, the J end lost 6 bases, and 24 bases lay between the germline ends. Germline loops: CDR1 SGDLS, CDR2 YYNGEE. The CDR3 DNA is TGTGCCAGCAGCGCCAGACTGGGGGGGTATTCCTCGGATGGCTACACCTTC. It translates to CASSARLGGYSSDGYTF.

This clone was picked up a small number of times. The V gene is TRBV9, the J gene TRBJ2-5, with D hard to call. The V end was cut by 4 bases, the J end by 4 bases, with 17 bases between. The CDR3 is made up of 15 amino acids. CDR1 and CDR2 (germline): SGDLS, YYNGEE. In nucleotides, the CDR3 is TGTGCCAGCAGCCCTCAGTGGTTAGCCAGAGAGACCCAGTACTTC. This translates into CASSPQWLARETQYF. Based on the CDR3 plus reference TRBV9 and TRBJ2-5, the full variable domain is DSGVTQTPKHLITATGQRVTLRCSPRSGDLSVYWYQQSLDQGLQFLIQYYNGEERAKGNILERFSAQQFPDLHSELNLSSLELGDSALYFCASSPQWLARETQYFGPGTRLLVL.

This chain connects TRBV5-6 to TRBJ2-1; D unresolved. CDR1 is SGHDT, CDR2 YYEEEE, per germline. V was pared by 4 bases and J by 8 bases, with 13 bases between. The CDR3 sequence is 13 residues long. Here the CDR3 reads CASSGSLDHEQFF. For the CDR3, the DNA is TGTGCCAGCAGCGGCTCTCTAGACCATGAGCAGTTCTTC.

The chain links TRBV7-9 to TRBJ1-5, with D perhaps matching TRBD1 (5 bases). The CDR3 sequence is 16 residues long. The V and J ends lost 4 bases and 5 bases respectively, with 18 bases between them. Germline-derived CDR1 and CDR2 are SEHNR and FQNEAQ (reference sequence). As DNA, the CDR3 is TGTGCCAGCAGCTACCTCTCGGCGGGGCGGGATCAGCCCCAGCATTTT. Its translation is CASSYLSAGRDQPQHF.

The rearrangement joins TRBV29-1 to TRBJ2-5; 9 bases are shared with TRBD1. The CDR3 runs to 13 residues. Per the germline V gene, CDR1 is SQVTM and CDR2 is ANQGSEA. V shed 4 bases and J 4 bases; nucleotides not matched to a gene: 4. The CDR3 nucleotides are TGCAGCGTTGTCACAGGGGGCGCAGAGACCCAGTACTTC. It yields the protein CSVVTGGAETQYF. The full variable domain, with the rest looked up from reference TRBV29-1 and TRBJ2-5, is SAVISQKPSRDICQRGTSLTIQCQVDSQVTMMFWYRQQPGQSLTLIATANQGSEATYESGFVIDKFPISRPNLTFSTLTVSNMSPEDSSIYLCSVVTGGAETQYFGPGTRLLVL.

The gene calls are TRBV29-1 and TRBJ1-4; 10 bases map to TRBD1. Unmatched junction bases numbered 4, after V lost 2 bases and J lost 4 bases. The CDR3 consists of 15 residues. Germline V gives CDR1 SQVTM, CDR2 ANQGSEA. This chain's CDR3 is CSVERTGGGNEKLFF. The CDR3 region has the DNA TGCAGCGTTGAAAGGACAGGGGGGGGTAATGAAAAACTGTTTTTT.

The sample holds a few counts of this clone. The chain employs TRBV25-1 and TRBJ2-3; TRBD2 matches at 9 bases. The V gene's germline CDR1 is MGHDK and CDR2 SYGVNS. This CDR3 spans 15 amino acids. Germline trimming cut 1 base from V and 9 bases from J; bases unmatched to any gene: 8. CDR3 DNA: TGTGCCAGCAGTGAATCGTCAGCTAGCGGGGCGACGCAGTATTTT. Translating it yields CASSESSASGATQYF.

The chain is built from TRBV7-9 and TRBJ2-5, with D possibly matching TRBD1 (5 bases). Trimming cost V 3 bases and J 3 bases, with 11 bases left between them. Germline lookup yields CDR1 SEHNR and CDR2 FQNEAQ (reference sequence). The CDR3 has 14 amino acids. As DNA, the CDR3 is TGTGCCAGCAGCTTTTTCAGGGATGAAGAGACCCAGTACTTC. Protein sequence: CASSFFRDEETQYF.

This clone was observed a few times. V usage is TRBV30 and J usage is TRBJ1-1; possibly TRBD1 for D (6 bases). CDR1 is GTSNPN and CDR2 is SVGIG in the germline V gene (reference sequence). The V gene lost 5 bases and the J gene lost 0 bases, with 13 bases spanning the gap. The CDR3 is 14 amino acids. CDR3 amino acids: CAWLSRGMNTEAFF. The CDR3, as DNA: TGTGCCTGGTTATCAAGGGGGATGAACACTGAAGCTTTCTTT.

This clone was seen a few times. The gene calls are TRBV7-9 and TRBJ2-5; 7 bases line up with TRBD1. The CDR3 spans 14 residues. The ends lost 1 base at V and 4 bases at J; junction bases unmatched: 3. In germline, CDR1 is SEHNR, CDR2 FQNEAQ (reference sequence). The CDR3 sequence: CASSLGGGRETQYF. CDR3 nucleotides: TGTGCCAGCAGCTTAGGAGGGGGCCGAGAGACCCAGTACTTC.

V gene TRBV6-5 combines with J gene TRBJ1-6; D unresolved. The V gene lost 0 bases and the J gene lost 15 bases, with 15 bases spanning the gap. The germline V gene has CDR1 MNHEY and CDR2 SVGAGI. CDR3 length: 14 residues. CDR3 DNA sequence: TGTGCCAGCAGTTACTCCCTGGCCCCGGGAGGCCTCCACTTT. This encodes CASSYSLAPGGLHF.

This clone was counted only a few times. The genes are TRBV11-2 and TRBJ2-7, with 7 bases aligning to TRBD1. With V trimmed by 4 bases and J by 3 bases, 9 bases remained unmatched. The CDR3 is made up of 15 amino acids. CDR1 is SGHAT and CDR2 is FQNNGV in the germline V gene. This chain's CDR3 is CASSSGTVPYYEQYF. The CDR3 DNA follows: TGTGCCAGCAGCTCGGGGACAGTTCCTTACTACGAGCAGTACTTC.

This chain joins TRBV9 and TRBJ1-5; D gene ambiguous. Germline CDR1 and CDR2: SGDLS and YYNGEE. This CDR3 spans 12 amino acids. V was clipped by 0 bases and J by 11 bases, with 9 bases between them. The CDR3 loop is CASSVEGGAQHF. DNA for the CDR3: TGTGCCAGCAGCGTAGAAGGCGGGGCCCAGCATTTT.

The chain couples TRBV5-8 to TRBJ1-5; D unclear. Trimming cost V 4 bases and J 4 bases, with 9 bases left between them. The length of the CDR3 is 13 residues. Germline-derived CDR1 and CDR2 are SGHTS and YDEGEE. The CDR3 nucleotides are TGTGCCAGCAGCCCCTGGCCGAATCAGCCCCAGCATTTT. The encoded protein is CASSPWPNQPQHF.